This is a list of T cell receptor beta chains from one sample in a study of OX40 agonist ivuxolimab in advanced cancers. The method was immunoSEQ multiplex PCR; TCRdb's version includes in-frame clones alone and lacks a portion of them. This table holds about 79,000 clones, around 90% found once. The sample in question was CD4+ or CD8+ T cells sorted from blood, obtained in a trial of the OX40 agonist ivuxolimab. These receptors were collected from an adult with an advanced solid tumor such as melanoma, head and neck, liver or kidney cancer. Both conserved end residues are part of each CDR3. The order of the fields is J gene, D gene, clone size, V gene, CDR3 DNA, CDR3 protein. The D gene is left open where the match is weak. Clone size, where shown, is once, few, many, or a class for clones that have expanded.

j_gene: TRBJ2-7
d_gene: TRBD1
abundance: once
v_gene: TRBV19
CDR3nt: TGTGCCAGTAGAACCGGACAGGCCAGCTCCTACGAGCAGTACTTC
CDR3aa: CASRTGQASSYEQYF

j_gene: TRBJ1-4
d_gene: .
abundance: once
v_gene: TRBV6-1
CDR3nt: TGTGCCAGCGGGAACCCGGGACACAATAATGAAAAACTGTTTTTT
CDR3aa: CASGNPGHNNEKLFF

j_gene: TRBJ2-5
d_gene: TRBD2
abundance: once
v_gene: TRBV6-1
CDR3nt: TGTGCCAGCAGTGGGGAACCGGGACTAGCGGACGGGACCCAGTACTTC
CDR3aa: CASSGEPGLADGTQYF

j_gene: TRBJ2-7
d_gene: .
abundance: .
v_gene: TRBV13
CDR3nt: TGTGCCAGCAGTTCACTAGAGTCCTACGAGCAGTACTTC
CDR3aa: CASSSLESYEQYF

j_gene: TRBJ2-1
d_gene: .
abundance: .
v_gene: TRBV4-1
CDR3nt: TGCGCCAGCAGCCAAGATGTCTCACCGCCCTACAATGAGCAGTTCTTC
CDR3aa: CASSQDVSPPYNEQFF

j_gene: TRBJ1-2
d_gene: TRBD1
abundance: .
v_gene: TRBV5-1
CDR3nt: TGCGCCAGCAGCCTCCAGGACAGGGGTGTTCATGGCTACACCTTC
CDR3aa: CASSLQDRGVHGYTF

j_gene: TRBJ2-5
d_gene: TRBD1
abundance: .
v_gene: TRBV28
CDR3nt: TGTGCCAGCAGTTTGTTACAGGGGAGAGAGACCCAGTACTTC
CDR3aa: CASSLLQGRETQYF

j_gene: TRBJ2-3
d_gene: TRBD1
abundance: .
v_gene: TRBV19
CDR3nt: TGTGCCAGTACCGCGGACAGGGGTACAGATACGCAGTATTTT
CDR3aa: CASTADRGTDTQYF

j_gene: TRBJ2-3
d_gene: TRBD1
abundance: .
v_gene: TRBV2
CDR3nt: TGTGCCAGCAGCCGGGACAGAGAAACAGATACGCAGTATTTT
CDR3aa: CASSRDRETDTQYF

j_gene: TRBJ2-1
d_gene: .
abundance: .
v_gene: TRBV19
CDR3nt: TGTGCCAGTAGTATCCTCCCTGGGGGGAGTGCGAATGAGCAGTTCTTC
CDR3aa: CASSILPGGSANEQFF

j_gene: TRBJ2-7
d_gene: .
abundance: once
v_gene: TRBV6-5
CDR3nt: TGTGCCACTACTGACCGGACCTACGAGCAGTACTTC
CDR3aa: CATTDRTYEQYF

j_gene: TRBJ1-5
d_gene: TRBD1
abundance: .
v_gene: TRBV18
CDR3nt: TGTGCCAGCTCACCGGAGAACAGGGGAGTGAATCAGCCCCAGCATTTT
CDR3aa: CASSPENRGVNQPQHF

j_gene: TRBJ1-1
d_gene: .
abundance: .
v_gene: TRBV7-2
CDR3nt: TGTGCCAGCAGCCTACTACCCTCCCCGAACACTGAAGCTTTCTTT
CDR3aa: CASSLLPSPNTEAFF

j_gene: TRBJ2-3
d_gene: TRBD2
abundance: .
v_gene: TRBV28
CDR3nt: TGTGCCTGCTTAAGGGGCGGGAGCAACGCAGATACGCAGTATTTT
CDR3aa: CACLRGGSNADTQYF